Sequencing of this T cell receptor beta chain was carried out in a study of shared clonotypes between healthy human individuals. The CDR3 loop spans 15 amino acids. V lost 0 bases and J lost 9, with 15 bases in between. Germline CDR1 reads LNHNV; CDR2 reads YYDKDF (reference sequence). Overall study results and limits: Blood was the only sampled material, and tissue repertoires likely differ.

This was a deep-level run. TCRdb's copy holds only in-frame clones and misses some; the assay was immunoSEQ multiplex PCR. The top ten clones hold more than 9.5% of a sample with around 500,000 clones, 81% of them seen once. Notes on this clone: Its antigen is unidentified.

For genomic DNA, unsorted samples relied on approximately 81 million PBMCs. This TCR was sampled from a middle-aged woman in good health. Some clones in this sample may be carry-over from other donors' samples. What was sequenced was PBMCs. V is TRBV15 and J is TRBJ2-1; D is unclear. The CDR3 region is CATSRDHMNAFEQFF. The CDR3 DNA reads TGTGCCACCAGCAGAGATCACATGAATGCGTTTGAGCAGTTCTTC.